These 25 T cell receptor beta chains were all obtained from the same sample, sequenced in a study of T cells in Graves' hyperthyroidism and ophthalmopathy. Amplification targeted TCR beta CDR3 regions from RNA transcripts. The TCR CDR3 was amplified in a first-round RT-PCR using the HTBI primer set. MiXCR, run by TCRdb on the multiplex PCR reads, gives a single entry per CDR3 protein. The repertoire holds roughly 650,000 distinct CDR3 sequences, with roughly 15% as singletons. The sequencing sample was made of blood. The origin of the receptors is a woman aged 40 to 50 with Graves' ophthalmopathy.

V is TRBV20-1 and J is TRBJ2-5, with D perhaps given as TRBD1 or TRBD2 (5 bases each). Germline V gives CDR1 DFQATT, CDR2 SNEGSKA (reference sequence). There are 16 residues in the CDR3. The V end was cut by 6 bases, the J end by 7 bases, with 27 bases between. The CDR3 DNA is TGCAGTGCGCGGCAGGGCAGCAGCTTCGAGGGATGGACCCAGTACTTC. Protein product: CSARQGSSFEGWTQYF.

The rearrangement links TRBV28 to TRBJ1-1; no firm D call. The CDR3 runs to 15 residues. Trimming stripped 5 bases from V and 1 base from J, with 14 bases between. CDR1 and CDR2 (germline): MDHEN, SYDVKM. CDR3 in DNA: TGTGCCAGCAGTGCCCCGACAAGAAAGAACACTGAAGCTTTCTTT. Its protein product is CASSAPTRKNTEAFF.

This clonotype was seen repeatedly, ten times or more. The CDR3 spells CASSEAGTGPPGETQYF. The CDR3 DNA reads as TGTGCCAGCAGTGAAGCGGGTACAGGGCCGCCCGGTGAGACCCAGTACTTC. The V call is TRBV6-1, the J call TRBJ2-5; D may be TRBD1 (6 bases). The CDR3 sequence is 17 residues long. Looked up from germline, CDR1 is MNHNS and CDR2 is SASEGT. Trimming left V 0 bases short and J 5 bases short, with 19 bases between.

The chain combines TRBV3-1 with TRBJ2-1; D ambiguous. Germline V CDR1 and CDR2: LGHDT, YNNKEL (reference sequence). This CDR3 comprises 11 residues. V lost 1 base to trimming and J lost 10 bases, with 5 bases between them. CDR3: CASSQAQEQFF. CDR3 coding DNA: TGTGCCAGCAGCCAAGCCCAAGAGCAGTTCTTC.

In its sample, this clonotype was seen many times. The chain recombines TRBV5-1 with TRBJ2-7, with D unclear. The V and J ends lost 2 bases and 0 bases respectively, with 9 bases between them. The CDR3 has 14 residues. Per germline, CDR1 SGHRS and CDR2 YFSETQ. The CDR3 DNA reads TGCGCCAGCAGCTTTGTGGGGTCCTCCTACGAGCAGTACTTC. This gives the protein CASSFVGSSYEQYF.

This clonotype was recorded at least ten times. The chain uses TRBV3-1 and TRBJ2-7, with 7 nucleotides matching TRBD2. V gave up 6 bases and J gave up 6 bases; unmatched junction bases: 8. Germline values: CDR1 LGHDT, CDR2 YNNKEL (reference sequence). This CDR3 has 13 residues. This chain's CDR3 is CASRKAGEIEQYF. Here the CDR3 DNA reads TGTGCCAGCAGGAAGGCGGGGGAGATCGAGCAGTACTTC.

Ten or more counts support this clonotype. The V call is TRBV20-1, the J call TRBJ2-5; tentative D call: TRBD2 (5 bases). Germline CDR1 is DFQATT and CDR2 is SNEGSKA (reference sequence). Trimming took off 2 bases at V and 5 bases at J, with 12 bases between the two ends. The CDR3 has 13 residues. The CDR3 reads CSARPGSGETQYF. Here the CDR3 DNA reads TGCAGTGCTAGACCGGGATCGGGGGAGACCCAGTACTTC.

The rearrangement joins TRBV20-1 to TRBJ2-7, with TRBD1 matching 9 bases. Germline CDR1 and CDR2: DFQATT and SNEGSKA (reference sequence). CDR3 length: 15 amino acids. V was pared by 1 base and J by 5 bases, with 9 bases of the junction left unmatched. CDR3 coding DNA: TGCAGTGCTAGAGGGACCGGGACAGGGCGGAACGAGCAGTACTTC. Translating it yields CSARGTGTGRNEQYF.

Concerning this clonotype: At one of its ends the junction is not consistent with the germline gene, which may arise from a read error. The V and J genes are TRBV18 and TRBJ1-2, with D hard to call. Germline lookup yields CDR1 KGHSH and CDR2 LQKENI. CDR3 size: 11 residues. The CDR3 DNA reads TGTGTCAGCTCACCGGGAGGAGACAACACCTTC. The encoded protein is CVSSPGGDNTF. The complete variable domain, with remaining parts taken from reference TRBV18 and TRBJ1-2, reads NAGVMQNPRHLVRRRGQEARLRCSPMKGHSHVYWYRQLPEEGLKFMVYLQKENIIDESGMPKERFSAEFPKEGPSILRIQQVVRGDSAAYFCVSSPGGDNTFGSGTRLTVV.

The V call is TRBV7-2, the J call TRBJ2-3; 11 bases map to TRBD2. Per germline, CDR1 SGHTA and CDR2 FQGNSA. The ends lost 1 base at V and 6 bases at J; junction bases unmatched: 9. This CDR3 spans 17 amino acids. Written as DNA, the CDR3 is TGTGCCAGCAGCTTAGTAGGTCTAGCGGGAGGAGCGGATACGCAGTATTTT. It translates to CASSLVGLAGGADTQYF.

This clonotype was observed many times. This chain connects TRBV10-1 to TRBJ2-7, with TRBD1 matching over 11 bases. Germline V gene data show CDR1 as WNHNN and CDR2 as SYGVQD (reference sequence). This CDR3 contains 15 residues. With V trimmed by 3 bases and J by 3 bases, 4 bases remained unmatched. The CDR3 reads CASSDTGTGGYEQYF. CDR3 bases: TGCGCCAGCAGTGATACCGGGACAGGGGGCTACGAGCAGTACTTC.

This clonotype was seen at least ten times. The V gene is TRBV20-1, the J gene TRBJ1-2; TRBD1 aligns across 7 bases. Germline V lookup: CDR1 DFQATT, CDR2 SNEGSKA (reference sequence). The CDR3 loop spans 16 amino acids. The ends lost 0 bases at V and 5 bases at J; junction bases unmatched: 12. This chain's CDR3 is CSARDGPNRGGYGYTF. The DNA for the CDR3 is TGCAGTGCTAGAGATGGCCCGAACAGGGGAGGGTATGGCTACACCTTC.

This clonotype was picked up a small number of times. The V and J genes are TRBV6-5 and TRBJ2-2, with 8 positions matching TRBD1. CDR1 is MNHEY, CDR2 SVGAGI, per germline. The CDR3 runs to 16 residues. V was clipped by 2 bases and J by 5 bases; unmatched bases: 7. CDR3 sequence (DNA): TGTGCCAGCAGTTACGGGGTGACAGGGGATACCGGGGAGCTGTTTTTT. It yields the protein CASSYGVTGDTGELFF.

There are many counts of this clonotype. The rearrangement links TRBV5-1 to TRBJ2-1; the D is unclear. Between the trimmed V and J ends, which lost 1 base and 6 bases, there was a span of 8 bases. The CDR3 loop spans 13 amino acids. Germline assignment: CDR1 SGHRS and CDR2 YFSETQ. The CDR3, as DNA: TGCGCCAGCAGCTTGCGGTCGGGCAATGAGCAGTTCTTC. It yields the protein CASSLRSGNEQFF. Full variable domain (missing parts from reference TRBV5-1 and TRBJ2-1): KAGVTQTPRYLIKTRGQQVTLSCSPISGHRSVSWYQQTPGQGLQFLFEYFSETQRNKGNFPGRFSGRQFSNSRSEMNVSTLELGDSALYLCASSLRSGNEQFFGPGTRLTVL.

This clonotype was counted ten times or more. V and J are TRBV2 and TRBJ2-7, with D possibly matching TRBD2 (6 bases). CDR3 length: 14 residues. The V gene's germline CDR1 is SNHLY and CDR2 FYNNEI. V was shortened by 4 bases and J by 1 base, with 11 bases between the two germline ends. CDR3 protein: CASSGAGPSYEQYF. For the CDR3, the DNA is TGTGCCAGCAGTGGGGCGGGGCCTTCCTACGAGCAGTACTTC.

Comments on this clonotype: A much more abundant neighbour one base away suggests this may be a read error. The rearrangement uses TRBV14 and TRBJ2-7, with D hard to call. The CDR3 is 11 residues long. Germline V lookup: CDR1 SGHDN, CDR2 FVKESK. V gave up 3 bases and J gave up 5 bases, with 5 bases separating them. Here the CDR3 reads CASSHTHEQYF. The DNA for the CDR3 is TGTGCCAGCAGCCACACCCACGAGCAGTACTTC.

This clonotype was detected many times. The chain employs TRBV5-1 and TRBJ2-7; TRBD1 matches 8 bases. Germline-derived CDR1 and CDR2 are SGHRS and YFSETQ. There are 15 residues in the CDR3. The ends lost 0 bases at V and 0 bases at J; junction bases unmatched: 2. CDR3 DNA: TGCGCCAGCAGCTTGGGACAGGGGAACTCCTACGAGCAGTACTTC. Protein sequence: CASSLGQGNSYEQYF.

This clonotype was picked up a small number of times. The V and J genes are TRBV10-3 and TRBJ2-7; the match to TRBD1 covers 7 bases. Trimming removed 8 bases from V and 3 bases from J; junction bases left unmatched: 7. CDR1 is ENHRY and CDR2 is SYGVKD in the germline V gene. The CDR3 extends over 13 amino acids. DNA of the CDR3: TGTGCCATCTGGGACAGCACCATCTACGAGCAGTACTTC. It translates to CAIWDSTIYEQYF.

Note on this clonotype: This may arise from a read error, as a much more abundant clone is one base away. The rearrangement joins TRBV11-1 to TRBJ2-1; 10 nucleotides align to TRBD2. The germline CDR1 and CDR2 sequences are SGHAT and FQDESV (reference sequence). The CDR3 extends over 17 amino acids. CDR3 coding DNA: TGTGTCAGCAGCTCCCCTTTGGCTAGCGGGAGAGGCAATGAGCAGTTCTTC. The encoded protein is CVSSSPLASGRGNEQFF.

Details on this clonotype: Since a much larger clone is just one base distant, this may be a read error. The chain recombines TRBV20-1 with TRBJ2-5; 13 positions agree with TRBD2. TRBJ2-1 matches the DNA end more closely, so the J call is doubtful. The CDR3 is 16 residues long. Germline V gives CDR1 DFQATT, CDR2 SNEGSKA (reference sequence). CDR3 amino acids: CSALGLAGSFQETQFF. The DNA for the CDR3 is TGCAGTGCTCTGGGACTAGCGGGATCATTCCAAGAGACCCAGTTCTTC.

The chain employs TRBV12-3 or TRBV12-4 and TRBJ1-3; 9 nucleotides agree with TRBD1. With V trimmed by 4 bases and J by 0 bases, 4 bases remained unmatched. The CDR3 runs to 16 residues. The CDR3 region is CASSWTGATSGNTIYF. In DNA form, the CDR3 reads TGTGCCAGCAGTTGGACAGGGGCGACCTCTGGAAACACCATATATTTT.

This clonotype was recorded at least ten times. The chain recombines TRBV5-1 with TRBJ2-3; D possibly corresponds to TRBD1 (5 bases). The CDR3 spans 14 residues. The V gene's germline CDR1 is SGHRS and CDR2 YFSETQ. V gave up 4 bases and J gave up 1 base, with 10 bases separating them. CDR3 loop: CASSRQTGTDTQYF. The CDR3 bases are TGCGCCAGCAGCCGCCAGACAGGCACAGATACGCAGTATTTT. The whole variable domain, filled in from reference TRBV5-1 and TRBJ2-3, reads KAGVTQTPRYLIKTRGQQVTLSCSPISGHRSVSWYQQTPGQGLQFLFEYFSETQRNKGNFPGRFSGRQFSNSRSEMNVSTLELGDSALYLCASSRQTGTDTQYFGPGTRLTVL.

The chain uses TRBV7-9 and TRBJ2-7; D gene uncertain. Germline CDR1 is SEHNR and CDR2 is FQNEAQ (reference sequence). The V end was cut by 4 bases, the J end by 2 bases, with 15 bases between. The length of the CDR3 is 15 residues. CDR3 sequence: CASSSTGGQPYEQYF. CDR3 coding DNA: TGTGCCAGCAGCTCCACGGGTGGGCAGCCCTACGAGCAGTACTTC. Combining the CDR3 with reference TRBV7-9 and TRBJ2-7 gives the whole variable domain DTGVSQNPRHKITKRGQNVTFRCDPISEHNRLYWYRQTLGQGPEFLTYFQNEAQLEKSRLLSDRFSAERPKGSFSTLEIQRTEQGDSAMYLCASSSTGGQPYEQYFGPGTRLTVT.

This clonotype was found a few times. The chain links TRBV27 to TRBJ1-6; TRBD1 agrees at 8 bases. In germline, CDR1 is MNHEY, CDR2 SMNVEV (reference sequence). The CDR3 is made up of 14 amino acids. V was pared by 5 bases and J by 10 bases, with 7 bases of the junction left unmatched. CDR3 DNA sequence: TGTGCCAGCAGTCGGCAGGGGGCAGGCTCACCCCTCCACTTT. Translation: CASSRQGAGSPLHF.

This clonotype occurred many times. This chain joins TRBV7-8 and TRBJ2-3; maybe TRBD2 (5 bases). The germline V gene encodes CDR1 SGHVS and CDR2 FQNEAQ. The CDR3 is made up of 14 amino acids. V lost 6 bases and J lost 3, with 13 bases in between. The DNA for the CDR3 is TGTGCCAGCAGGCCCAACTCGGGGACAGATACGCAGTATTTT. Protein product: CASRPNSGTDTQYF.